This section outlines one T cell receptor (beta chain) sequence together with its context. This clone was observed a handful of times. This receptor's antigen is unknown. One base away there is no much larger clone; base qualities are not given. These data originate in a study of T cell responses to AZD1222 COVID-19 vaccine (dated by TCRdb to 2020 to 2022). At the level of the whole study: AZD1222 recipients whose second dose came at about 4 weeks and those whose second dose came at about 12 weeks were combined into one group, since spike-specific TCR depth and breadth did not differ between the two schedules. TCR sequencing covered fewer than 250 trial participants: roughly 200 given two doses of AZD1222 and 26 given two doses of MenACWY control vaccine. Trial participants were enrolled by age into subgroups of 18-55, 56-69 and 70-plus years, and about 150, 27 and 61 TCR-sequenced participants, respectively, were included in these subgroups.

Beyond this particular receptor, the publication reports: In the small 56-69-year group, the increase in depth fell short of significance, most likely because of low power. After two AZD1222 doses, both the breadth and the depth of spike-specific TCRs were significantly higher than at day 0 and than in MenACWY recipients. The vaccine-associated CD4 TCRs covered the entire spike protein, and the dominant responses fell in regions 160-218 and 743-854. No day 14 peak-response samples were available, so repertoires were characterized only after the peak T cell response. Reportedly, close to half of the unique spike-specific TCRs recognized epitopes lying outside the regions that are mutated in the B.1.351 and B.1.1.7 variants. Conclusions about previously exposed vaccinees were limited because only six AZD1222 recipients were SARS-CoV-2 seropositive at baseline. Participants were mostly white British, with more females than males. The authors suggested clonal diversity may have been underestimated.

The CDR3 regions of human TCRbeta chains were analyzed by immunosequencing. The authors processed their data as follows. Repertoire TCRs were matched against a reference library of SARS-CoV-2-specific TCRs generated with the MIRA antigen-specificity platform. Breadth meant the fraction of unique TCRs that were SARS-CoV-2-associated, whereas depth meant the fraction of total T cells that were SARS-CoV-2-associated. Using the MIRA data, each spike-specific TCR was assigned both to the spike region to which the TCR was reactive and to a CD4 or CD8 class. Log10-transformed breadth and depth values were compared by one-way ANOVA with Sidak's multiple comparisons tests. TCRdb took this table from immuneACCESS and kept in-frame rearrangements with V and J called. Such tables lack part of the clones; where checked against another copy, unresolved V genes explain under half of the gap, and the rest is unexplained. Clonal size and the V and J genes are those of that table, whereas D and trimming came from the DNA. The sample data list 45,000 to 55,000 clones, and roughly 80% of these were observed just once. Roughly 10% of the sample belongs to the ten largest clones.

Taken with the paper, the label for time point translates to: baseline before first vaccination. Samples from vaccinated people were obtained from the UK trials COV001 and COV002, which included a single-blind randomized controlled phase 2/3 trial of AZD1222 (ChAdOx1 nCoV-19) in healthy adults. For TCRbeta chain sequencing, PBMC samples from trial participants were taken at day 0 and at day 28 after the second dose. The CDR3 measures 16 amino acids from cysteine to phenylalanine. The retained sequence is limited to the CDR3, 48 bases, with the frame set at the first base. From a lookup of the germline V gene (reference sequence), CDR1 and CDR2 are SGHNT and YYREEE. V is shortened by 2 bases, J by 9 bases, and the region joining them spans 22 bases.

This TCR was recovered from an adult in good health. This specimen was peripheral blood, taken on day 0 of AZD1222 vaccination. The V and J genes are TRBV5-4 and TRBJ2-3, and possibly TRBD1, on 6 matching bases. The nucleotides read TGTGCCAGCAGCTTTCGACAGGTTCAAGGGAAGGGGACGCAGTATTTT. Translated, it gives CASSFRQVQGKGTQYF.